This TCR beta chain was identified in a study of monozygotic twins with inflammatory bowel disease (dated by TCRdb to between 2017 and 2020). Background on the whole study: A total of approximately 28 monozygotic twin pairs were included in the full study, comprising nine German pairs (four IBD-concordant, five IBD-discordant) and 19 IBD-discordant Danish pairs. Disease-associated traits were sought mainly through comparisons between IBD patients and their genetically identical healthy co-twins within discordant pairs. Each individual had, on average, about 151 000 unique TCRalpha sequences and 181 000 unique TCRbeta sequences available for analysis. Findings and caveats that apply to the study as a whole: Because patients were on differing immunosuppressive treatments, the repertoires may have picked up extra background noise and inter-individual variability. Repertoire similarity did not differ between concordant and discordant twins, possibly due to limited statistical power. Different T cell subtypes could not be distinguished in the analysis. The results gave no support for a single strong signal or clonotype linked to IBD. A decrease in TCRbeta repertoire diversity, as measured by inverse Simpson index, was observed in IBD patients compared with their healthy co-twins. Fewer clonotypes were shared with other individuals by IBD patients than by healthy twins, most markedly in patients showing signs of disease activity.

A remark on this clonotype: This clone's antigen is unknown.

From each donor, a roughly 2.5 ml peripheral blood sample was collected into PAXgene tubes and stored at -80 degrees C. Without any T cell sorting, total RNA was extracted from whole blood using the PAXgene blood miRNA kit on an automated QIAcube. Peripheral blood from monozygotic twin pairs concordant or discordant for inflammatory bowel disease was subjected to deep TCRalpha and TCRbeta repertoire profiling with unique molecular barcoding. Smoking habits were recorded for all twin pairs, with individuals classified as current, former or never smokers. Libraries were prepared through 5' RACE. For each TCR library, around 3,800 ng of total RNA was used. For each sample, cDNA synthesis was carried out in eight separate reactions using SMARTScribe reverse transcriptase. During cDNA synthesis, template switching was used to introduce unique molecular identifiers that contained a 6-nucleotide sample barcode. Amplification of TCRalpha and TCRbeta cDNA involved two nested PCRs of around 15 and 9 cycles, and each PCR was followed by bead purification. Before amplification, cDNA was treated with uracil DNA-glycosylase and purified using the QIAquick PCR purification kit. In the second PCR, Illumina TruSeq-compatible adapters and sample-specific barcodes were added. Library quality and concentration were assessed using TapeStation and Qubit, and roughly 5 ng of each library was pooled. Pooled libraries were sequenced on an Illumina HiSeq2500 single-index Rapid Run with 2 x 100 bp reads and custom sequencing primers. As for the authors' bioinformatics: UMI-based consensus assembly with MiGEC version 1.2.6 was used to correct PCR and sequencing errors. V(D)J alignment, clonotype assembly and CDR3 extraction were performed with MiXCR version 2.1.1. To normalise gene usage, clonotype sharing and MAIT/NKT TCR abundance, the top 1000, 10 000 and 20 000 clonotypes in each sample were analysed. After downsampling to 27 000 UMIs, diversity was calculated as the inverse Simpson index using the vegan R package. Statistical testing used paired Mann-Whitney U tests on the discordant twin pairs and applied Benjamini-Hochberg correction for multiple testing. One entry per CDR3 protein sequence results from the TCRdb reprocessing of the reads, with DNA left out. Clone size and V and J calls follow TCRdb, not the original study. The sample's table covers about 380,000 distinct CDR3 sequences. The ten most abundant clones make up about 2.5% of the sample.

Per the germline V gene (reference sequence), LGHDT is the CDR1 and YNNKEL is the CDR2. The CDR3 has 12 amino acids, counting the end cysteine and phenylalanine. This entry has no DNA. The rearrangement joined TRBV3-1 to TRBJ1-1. The TCR sequence derives from a human donor with ulcerative colitis or Crohn's disease, or a healthy co-twin of an affected twin (not recorded which). The sample comprised blood. The CDR3 reads CASSHLDTEAFF.